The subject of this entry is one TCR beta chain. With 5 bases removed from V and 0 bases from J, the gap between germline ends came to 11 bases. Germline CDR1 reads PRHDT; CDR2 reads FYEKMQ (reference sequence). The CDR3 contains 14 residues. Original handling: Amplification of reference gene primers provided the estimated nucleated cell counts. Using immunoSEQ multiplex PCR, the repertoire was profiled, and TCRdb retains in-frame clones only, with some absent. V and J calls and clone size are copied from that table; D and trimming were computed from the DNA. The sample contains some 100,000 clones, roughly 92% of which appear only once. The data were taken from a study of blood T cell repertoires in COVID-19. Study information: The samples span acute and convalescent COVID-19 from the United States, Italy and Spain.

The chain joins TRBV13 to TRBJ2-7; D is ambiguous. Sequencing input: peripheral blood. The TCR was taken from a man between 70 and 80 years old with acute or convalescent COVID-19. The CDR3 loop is CASSLPTDSYEQYF. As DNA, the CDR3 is TGTGCCAGCAGCCTCCCGACTGACTCCTACGAGCAGTACTTC.